This T cell receptor (beta chain) appears in the sequencing data of a study of T cells in Graves' hyperthyroidism and ophthalmopathy. Per germline, CDR1 SGHRS and CDR2 YFSETQ. The CDR3 has 13 residues. V was pared by 0 bases and J by 2 bases, with 5 bases between. Patients aged 18 to 65 with hyperthyroidism were newly diagnosed, with duration under 2 months. Researchers barred patients who had uncontrolled infection, other autoimmune disease, pregnancy or lactation. This clonotype has a count of ten or more. Antigen unknown. Study results and limitations: Most expanded thyroid clonotypes above 0.001 recurred in blood. Ophthalmopathy and stable hyperthyroidism were told apart by a 13 V-J model.

Authors of the study amplified TCR beta CDR3 regions from RNA transcripts. During a first-round RT-PCR of the TCR CDR3, the HTBI primer set was used. TCRdb called the multiplex PCR reads again in MiXCR, with one record for every CDR3 protein. This table holds 530,000 or so distinct CDR3 sequences, 40% to 55% found once. This sequence originates from a woman aged 18-35 years with Graves' hyperthyroidism. This chain connects TRBV5-1 to TRBJ2-5; D remains ambiguous. Specimen: peripheral blood or thyroid tissue (not recorded which). The CDR3 spells CASSLEPQETQYF. DNA for the CDR3: TGCGCCAGCAGCTTGGAGCCGCAAGAGACCCAGTACTTC.